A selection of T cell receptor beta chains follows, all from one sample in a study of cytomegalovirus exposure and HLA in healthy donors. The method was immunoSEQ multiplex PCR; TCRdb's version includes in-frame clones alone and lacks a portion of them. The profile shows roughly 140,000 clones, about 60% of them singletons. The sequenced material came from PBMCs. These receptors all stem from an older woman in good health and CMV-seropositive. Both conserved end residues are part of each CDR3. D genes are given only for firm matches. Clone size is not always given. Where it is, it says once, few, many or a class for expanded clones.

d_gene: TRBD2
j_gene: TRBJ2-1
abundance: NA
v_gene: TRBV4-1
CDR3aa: CASSQDNLAGVLSEQFF
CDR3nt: TGCGCCAGCAGCCAAGATAATCTAGCGGGAGTCCTCAGTGAGCAGTTCTTC

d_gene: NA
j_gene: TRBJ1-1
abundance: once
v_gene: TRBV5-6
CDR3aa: CASSLVGPGDQRYTEAFF
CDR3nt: TGTGCCAGCAGCTTGGTCGGACCGGGCGACCAGCGGTACACTGAAGCTTTCTTT

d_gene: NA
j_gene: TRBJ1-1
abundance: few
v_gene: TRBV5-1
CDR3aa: CASSLGGGGDTEAFF
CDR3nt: TGCGCCAGCAGCTTGGGGGGGGGAGGGGACACTGAAGCTTTCTTT

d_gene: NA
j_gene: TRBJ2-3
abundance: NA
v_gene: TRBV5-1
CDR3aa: CASSLVSGITDTQYF
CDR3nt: TGCGCCAGCAGCTTGGTGTCCGGGATCACAGATACGCAGTATTTT

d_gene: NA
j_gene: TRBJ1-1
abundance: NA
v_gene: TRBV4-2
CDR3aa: CASSQALRQVNTEAFF
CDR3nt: TGTGCCAGCAGCCAAGCTTTGCGACAGGTGAACACTGAAGCTTTCTTT

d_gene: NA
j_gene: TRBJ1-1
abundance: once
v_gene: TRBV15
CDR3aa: CATSGSITEAFF
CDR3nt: TGTGCCACCAGCGGCAGTATCACTGAAGCTTTCTTT

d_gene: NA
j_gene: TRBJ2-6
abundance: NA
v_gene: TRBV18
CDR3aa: CASSPTRPDSGANVLTF
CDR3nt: TGTGCCAGCTCACCTACGAGGCCCGACTCTGGGGCCAACGTCCTGACTTTC

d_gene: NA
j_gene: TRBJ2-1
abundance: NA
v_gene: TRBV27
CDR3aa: CASSSSSSSYNEQFF
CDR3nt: TGTGCCAGCAGCTCCTCCTCCAGCTCCTACAATGAGCAGTTCTTC

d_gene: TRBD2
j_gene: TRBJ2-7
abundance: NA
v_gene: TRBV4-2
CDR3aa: CASSPELRENEQYF
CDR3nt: TGTGCCAGCAGCCCCGAATTGCGGGAGAACGAGCAGTACTTC

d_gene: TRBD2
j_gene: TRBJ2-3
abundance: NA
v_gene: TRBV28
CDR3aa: CASGAGAEDTQYF
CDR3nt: TGTGCCAGCGGGGCGGGAGCGGAAGATACGCAGTATTTT

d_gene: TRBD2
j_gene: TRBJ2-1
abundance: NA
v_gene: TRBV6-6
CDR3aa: CASGLSGTSYNEQFF
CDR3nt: TGTGCCAGCGGACTTAGCGGGACCTCCTACAATGAGCAGTTCTTC

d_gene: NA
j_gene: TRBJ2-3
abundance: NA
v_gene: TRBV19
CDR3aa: CASSIIYTDTQYF
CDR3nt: TGTGCCAGTAGTATAATTTACACAGATACGCAGTATTTT

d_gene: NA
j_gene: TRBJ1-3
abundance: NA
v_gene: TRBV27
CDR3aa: CASSPSRGSGNTIYF
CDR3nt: TGTGCCAGCAGTCCCAGTCGGGGGTCCGGAAACACCATATATTTT

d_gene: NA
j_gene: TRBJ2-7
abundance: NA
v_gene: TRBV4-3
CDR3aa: CASSQAGSYEQYF
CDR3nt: TGCGCCAGCAGCCAAGCGGGGTCTTACGAGCAGTACTTC

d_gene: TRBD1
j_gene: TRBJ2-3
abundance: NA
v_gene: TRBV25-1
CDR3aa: CASRDRDTDTQYF
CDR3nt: TGTGCCAGCAGGGACAGGGACACAGATACGCAGTATTTT

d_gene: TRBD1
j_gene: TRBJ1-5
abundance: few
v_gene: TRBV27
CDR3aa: CASSLSTGNQPQHF
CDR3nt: TGTGCCAGCAGTTTATCGACAGGGAATCAGCCCCAGCATTTT

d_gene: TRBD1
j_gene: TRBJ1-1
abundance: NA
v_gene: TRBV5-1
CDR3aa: CASSFQQGDTEAFF
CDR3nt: TGCGCCAGCAGCTTCCAACAGGGGGACACTGAAGCTTTCTTT

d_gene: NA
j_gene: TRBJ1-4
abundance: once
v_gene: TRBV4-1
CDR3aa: CASSRPQRTNEKLFF
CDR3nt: TGCGCCAGCAGCCGCCCCCAGCGGACTAATGAAAAACTGTTTTTT

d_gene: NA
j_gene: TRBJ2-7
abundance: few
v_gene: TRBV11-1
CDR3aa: CASSLVRAEQYF
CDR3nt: TGTGCCAGCAGCTTAGTGCGGGCAGAGCAGTACTTC

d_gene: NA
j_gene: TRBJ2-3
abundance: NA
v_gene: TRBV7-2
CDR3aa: CASSPERSTDTQYF
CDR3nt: TGTGCCAGCAGCCCCGAGAGAAGCACAGATACGCAGTATTTT

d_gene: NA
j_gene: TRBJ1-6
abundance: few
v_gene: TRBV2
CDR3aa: CASTDSYNSPLHF
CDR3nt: TGTGCCAGCACGGACAGTTATAATTCACCCCTCCACTTT

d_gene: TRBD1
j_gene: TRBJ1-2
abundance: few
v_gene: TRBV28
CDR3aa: CAGGQGASGYTF
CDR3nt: TGTGCGGGGGGACAGGGGGCGAGTGGCTACACCTTC

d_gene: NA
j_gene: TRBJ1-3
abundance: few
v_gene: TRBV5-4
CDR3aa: CASSGGGPSGNTIYF
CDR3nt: TGTGCCAGCTCGGGAGGCGGTCCCTCTGGAAACACCATATATTTT

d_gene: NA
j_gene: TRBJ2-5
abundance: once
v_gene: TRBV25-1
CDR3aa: CASSESSERYF
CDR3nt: TGTGCCAGCAGTGAATCTAGTGAGCGATACTTC

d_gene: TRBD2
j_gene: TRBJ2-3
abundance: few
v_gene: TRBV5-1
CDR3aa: CASSLTSGPPTQYF
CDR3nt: TGCGCCAGCTCCCTGACTAGCGGGCCCCCCACGCAGTATTTT

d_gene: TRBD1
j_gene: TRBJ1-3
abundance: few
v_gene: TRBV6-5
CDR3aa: CASSLGQGFRNTIYF
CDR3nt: TGTGCCAGCAGTTTGGGACAGGGCTTTAGAAACACCATATATTTT

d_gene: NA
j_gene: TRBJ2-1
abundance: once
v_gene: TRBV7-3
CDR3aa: CASSTDTTRNEQFF
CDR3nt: TGTGCCAGCAGCACCGACACCACCAGGAATGAGCAGTTCTTC

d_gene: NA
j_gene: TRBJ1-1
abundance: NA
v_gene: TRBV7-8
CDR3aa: CASSWGRDTEAFF
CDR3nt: TGTGCCAGCAGCTGGGGGAGGGACACTGAAGCTTTCTTT

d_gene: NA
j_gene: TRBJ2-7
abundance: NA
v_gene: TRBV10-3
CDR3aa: CAISASSGSSYEQYF
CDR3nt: TGTGCCATCAGCGCCTCTTCCGGGAGCTCCTACGAGCAGTACTTC

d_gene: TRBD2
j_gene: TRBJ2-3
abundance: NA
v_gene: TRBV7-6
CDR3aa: CASSRSGSEDTQYF
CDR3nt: TGTGCCAGCAGCCGGAGCGGGAGCGAAGATACGCAGTATTTT

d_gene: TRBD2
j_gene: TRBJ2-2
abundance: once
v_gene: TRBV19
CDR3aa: CASSMLGLASRGELFF
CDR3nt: TGTGCCAGTAGTATGTTGGGACTAGCCTCCAGGGGGGAGCTGTTTTTT

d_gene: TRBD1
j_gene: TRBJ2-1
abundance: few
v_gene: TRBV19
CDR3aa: CASSMKDRGSPNEQFF
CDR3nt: TGTGCCAGTAGTATGAAGGACAGGGGGTCTCCCAATGAGCAGTTCTTC

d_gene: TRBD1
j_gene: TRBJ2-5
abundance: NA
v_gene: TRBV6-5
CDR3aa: CASSSGQGAGETQYF
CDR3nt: TGTGCCAGCAGTAGCGGACAGGGGGCCGGTGAGACCCAGTACTTC

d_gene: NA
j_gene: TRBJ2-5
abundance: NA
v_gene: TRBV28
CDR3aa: CASSPDRTQETQYF
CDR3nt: TGTGCCAGCAGCCCGGACAGAACGCAAGAGACCCAGTACTTC

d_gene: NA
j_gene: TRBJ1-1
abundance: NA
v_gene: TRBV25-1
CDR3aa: CASSPRLNTEAFF
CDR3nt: TGTGCCAGCAGCCCGAGATTGAACACTGAAGCTTTCTTT

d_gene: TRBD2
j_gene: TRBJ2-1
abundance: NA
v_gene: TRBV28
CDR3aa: CASSFRAGGYYNEQFF
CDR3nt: TGTGCCAGCAGTTTTAGAGCGGGAGGTTACTACAATGAGCAGTTCTTC

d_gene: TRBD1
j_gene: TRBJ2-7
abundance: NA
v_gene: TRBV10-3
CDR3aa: CAIRDRDRANEQYF
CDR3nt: TGTGCCATCAGGGACCGGGACAGGGCAAACGAGCAGTACTTC

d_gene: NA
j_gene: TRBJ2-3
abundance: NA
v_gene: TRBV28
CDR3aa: CASSNGGRVITQYF
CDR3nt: TGTGCCAGCAGTAATGGGGGCCGGGTCATAACGCAGTATTTT

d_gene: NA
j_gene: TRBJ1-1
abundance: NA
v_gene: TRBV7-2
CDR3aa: CASSLTGWTEAFF
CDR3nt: TGTGCCAGCAGCTTAACAGGGTGGACTGAAGCTTTCTTT

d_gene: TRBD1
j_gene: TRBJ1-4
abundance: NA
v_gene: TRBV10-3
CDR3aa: CAISDHPTGTGGAWEKLFF
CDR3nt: TGTGCCATCAGTGACCACCCCACCGGGACAGGGGGCGCCTGGGAAAAACTGTTTTTT

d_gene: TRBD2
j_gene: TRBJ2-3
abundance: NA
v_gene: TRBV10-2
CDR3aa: CASSPTSGGGTDTQYF
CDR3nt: TGCGCCAGCAGTCCAACTAGCGGGGGAGGCACAGATACGCAGTATTTT

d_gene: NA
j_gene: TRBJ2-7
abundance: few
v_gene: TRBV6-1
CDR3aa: CASVGQSYEQYF
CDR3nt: TGTGCCAGCGTAGGACAGTCCTACGAGCAGTACTTC

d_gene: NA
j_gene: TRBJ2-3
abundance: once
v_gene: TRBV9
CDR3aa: CASSVDGGIGSTQYF
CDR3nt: TGTGCCAGCAGCGTAGACGGCGGGATCGGGTCTACGCAGTATTTT

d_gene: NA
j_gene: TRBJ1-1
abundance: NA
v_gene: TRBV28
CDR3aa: CASAGGADTEAFF
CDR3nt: TGTGCCAGCGCGGGAGGGGCAGACACTGAAGCTTTCTTT

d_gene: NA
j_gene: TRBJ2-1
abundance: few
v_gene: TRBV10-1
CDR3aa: CASSGIGEGHNEQFF
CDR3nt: TGCGCCAGCAGTGGCATCGGAGAGGGCCACAATGAGCAGTTCTTC

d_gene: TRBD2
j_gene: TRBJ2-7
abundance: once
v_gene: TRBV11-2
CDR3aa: CASSLASGSYEQYF
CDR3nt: TGTGCCAGCAGCTTGGCTAGCGGGAGTTACGAGCAGTACTTC

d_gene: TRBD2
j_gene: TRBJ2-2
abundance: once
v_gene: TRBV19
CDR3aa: CASRTSGRYTGELFF
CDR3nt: TGTGCCAGTCGGACTAGCGGGAGATACACCGGGGAGCTGTTTTTT

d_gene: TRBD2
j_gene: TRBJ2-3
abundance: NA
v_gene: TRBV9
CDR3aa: CASSPIKGRADTQYF
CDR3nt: TGTGCCAGCAGCCCTATTAAGGGGAGGGCAGATACGCAGTATTTT

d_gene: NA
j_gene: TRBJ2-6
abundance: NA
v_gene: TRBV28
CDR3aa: CASRPHRKKTGHSGANVLTF
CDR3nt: TGTGCCAGCAGGCCACACCGCAAAAAGACTGGCCACTCTGGGGCCAACGTCCTGACTTTC

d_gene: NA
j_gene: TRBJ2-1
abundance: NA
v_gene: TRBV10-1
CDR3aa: CASSNQVGNEQFF
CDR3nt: TGCGCCAGCAGTAACCAGGTGGGCAATGAGCAGTTCTTC

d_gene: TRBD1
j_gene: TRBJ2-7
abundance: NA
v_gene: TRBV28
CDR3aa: CASRFDRASPYEQYF
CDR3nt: TGTGCCAGCAGGTTTGACAGGGCCTCTCCTTACGAGCAGTACTTC

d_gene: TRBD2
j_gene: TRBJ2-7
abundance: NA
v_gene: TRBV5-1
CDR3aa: CASSLGLADEQYF
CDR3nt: TGCGCCAGCAGCCTAGGACTAGCGGACGAGCAGTACTTC

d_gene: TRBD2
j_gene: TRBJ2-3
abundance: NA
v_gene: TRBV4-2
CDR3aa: CASRFKGASGTQGADTQYF
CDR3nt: TGTGCCAGCAGGTTTAAAGGGGCTAGCGGGACCCAGGGCGCAGATACGCAGTATTTT

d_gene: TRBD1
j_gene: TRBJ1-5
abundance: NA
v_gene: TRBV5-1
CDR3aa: CASSSGQGDQPQHF
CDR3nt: TGCGCCAGCAGCTCGGGACAGGGAGATCAGCCCCAGCATTTT

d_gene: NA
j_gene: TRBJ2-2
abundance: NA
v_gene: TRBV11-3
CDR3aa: CASSYLTGAGELFF
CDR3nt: TGTGCCAGCAGCTACCTCACGGGGGCCGGGGAGCTGTTTTTT

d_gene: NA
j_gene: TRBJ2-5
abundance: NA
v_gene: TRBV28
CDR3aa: CASSRQLETETQYF
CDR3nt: TGTGCCAGCAGTCGTCAACTAGAAACAGAGACCCAGTACTTC

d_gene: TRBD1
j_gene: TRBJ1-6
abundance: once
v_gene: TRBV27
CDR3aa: CASSLDRVGSPLHF
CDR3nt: TGTGCCAGCAGCCTGGACAGGGTCGGTTCACCCCTCCACTTT

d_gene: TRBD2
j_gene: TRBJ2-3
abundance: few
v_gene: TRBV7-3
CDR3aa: CASSFSGRASDTQYF
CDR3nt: TGTGCCAGCAGCTTTAGCGGGAGGGCCTCAGATACGCAGTATTTT

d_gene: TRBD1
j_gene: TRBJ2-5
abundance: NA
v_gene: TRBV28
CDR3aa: CASSSSGQGRPYF
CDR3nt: TGTGCCAGCAGTTCATCTGGACAGGGCAGACCTTACTTC